Presented here are 15 T cell receptor beta chains from one specimen sequenced in a study of read filtering for tumor transcriptome and immune sequencing. From 400 to 450 ng of RNA, a library with molecular barcoded alpha/delta and beta/gamma adaptors was made. One entry per CDR3 protein results from TCRdb running MiXCR on the reads. This table has 35,000 to 50,000 distinct CDR3 sequences, roughly an eighth appearing once. The specimen sequenced was a population of CD138-negative cells sorted from bone marrow. The receptors were sampled from a donor aged 40 or older with multiple myeloma.

As regards this clonotype: Given a much more abundant clone one base away, this may be a read error. The chain uses TRBV6-2 or TRBV6-3 and TRBJ2-5; possible D gene TRBD1, 5 bases. Trimming pared 5 bases from V and 5 bases from J, leaving 12 bases between. The V gene's germline CDR1 is MNHEY and CDR2 SVGEGT. The CDR3 spans 13 residues. CDR3 sequence: CASSPGIWETQYF. The CDR3 DNA reads TGTGCCAGCAGTCCAGGGATATGGGAGACCCAGTACTTC.

Of note for this clonotype: A much larger clonotype is one base distant, so this may be a read error. This chain links TRBV11-2 with TRBJ1-2; perhaps TRBD1 as D (6 bases). Germline V gene sequence: CDR1 SGHAT, CDR2 FQNNGV. The CDR3 loop spans 15 amino acids. CDR3 protein: CASSFTGKGNHGYTF. Here the CDR3 DNA reads TGTGCCAGCAGCTTCACAGGGAAGGGTAACCATGGCTACACCTTC.

This clonotype was counted many times. V usage is TRBV6-1 and J usage is TRBJ1-1, with D unresolved. V shed 1 base and J shed 3 bases, with 6 bases lying between them. The CDR3 sequence is 13 residues long. The germline V gene has CDR1 MNHNS and CDR2 SASEGT. CDR3 loop: CASSEGWDTEAFF. CDR3 DNA: TGTGCCAGCAGTGAAGGTTGGGACACTGAAGCTTTCTTT.

This clonotype was seen only a few times. A much larger clone differs from this one at a single base, so this may be a read error. This chain connects TRBV27 to TRBJ1-4, with D possibly being TRBD1 (5 bases). The V gene's germline CDR1 is MNHEY and CDR2 SMNVEV (reference sequence). This CDR3 comprises 12 residues. In DNA, the CDR3 is TGTGCCAGCGGAAACAGGAGAGAAAAACGGTTTTTT. It codes for CASGNRREKRFF.

This clonotype was counted ten times or more. CDR3 DNA sequence: TGTGCCAGCACCGCTTGGGGCGGGAGTAGGGAGACCCAGTACTTC. Amino acids: CASTAWGGSRETQYF. V and J are TRBV11-2 and TRBJ2-5, with TRBD2 matching 7 bases. Germline CDR1 SGHAT, CDR2 FQNNGV. The CDR3 contains 15 residues. The V segment lost 7 bases and the J segment 5 bases; nucleotides outside the gene matches: 13.

This clonotype occurred many times. The chain links TRBV7-2 to TRBJ2-3, with 7 bases lining up with TRBD1. CDR3 length equals 14 residues. With V trimmed by 6 bases and J by 1 base, 4 bases remained unmatched. Germline CDR1 SGHTA, CDR2 FQGNSA. The CDR3 sequence: CASSSGQRTDTQYF. Written as DNA, the CDR3 is TGTGCCAGCAGTTCGGGACAGCGCACAGATACGCAGTATTTT.

Comments on this clonotype: A single base is all that separates this from a far larger clone, so a read error is likely. This rearrangement joins TRBV10-3 to TRBJ2-7; no definite D call. Germline V gives CDR1 ENHRY, CDR2 SYGVKD. The CDR3 totals 11 residues. Trimming cost V 6 bases and J 3 bases, with 6 bases left between them. CDR3 sequence: CAISQNYEQYF. The CDR3, as DNA: TGTGCCATCAGCCAGAACTACGAGCAGTACTTC.

This clonotype was observed at least ten times. The chain joins TRBV4-1 to TRBJ2-7, with D possibly TRBD2 on 6 matching bases. CDR1 and CDR2 (germline): MGHRA, YSYEKL. Deletions cut 5 bases from V and 2 bases from J, with 13 bases between. This CDR3 is 14 amino acids long. This chain's CDR3 is CASSTRDGPYEQYF. CDR3 bases: TGCGCCAGCAGCACGCGGGACGGACCCTACGAGCAGTACTTC.

At least ten counts were recorded for this clonotype. The chain carries TRBV12-3 or TRBV12-4 and TRBJ1-6, with 9 bases aligning to TRBD1. This CDR3 is 15 amino acids long. Unmatched junction bases numbered 8, after V lost 5 bases and J lost 9 bases. CDR3 region: CASSPPGQGPSPLHF. CDR3 nucleotides: TGTGCCAGCAGTCCACCGGGACAGGGTCCTTCACCCCTCCACTTT.

This clonotype was seen repeatedly, ten times or more. Germline is not matched at one junction end, which may reflect a read error. The rearrangement joins TRBV7-8 to TRBJ2-2; 8 bases fit TRBD1. Germline V CDR1 and CDR2: SGHVS, FQNEAQ. This CDR3 spans 15 amino acids. The CDR3 bases are TGTGCCAGCGGGTCTATCGGGACAGGCACCGGGGAGCTGGTTTTT. This encodes CASGSIGTGTGELVF.

This clonotype was recorded at least ten times. The J gene is TRBJ1-4, the V gene TRBV6-5; no definite D call. The V end lost 5 bases, the J end lost 3 bases, and 10 bases lay between the germline ends. Germline V gene data show CDR1 as MNHEY and CDR2 as SVGAGI. The CDR3 sequence is 14 residues long. In DNA, the CDR3 is TGTGCCAGCAGTCCCAGCAGAGCTAATGAAAAACTGTTTTTT. It encodes CASSPSRANEKLFF.

This clonotype was recorded many times. This chain connects TRBV5-1 to TRBJ2-5, with TRBD1 matching 8 bases. V dropped 6 bases and J dropped 5; count of bases not matched to a gene: 15. The CDR3 loop spans 16 amino acids. Germline CDR1 reads SGHRS; CDR2 reads YFSETQ. CDR3 residues: CASIPNPGQGGETQYF. The CDR3 DNA reads as TGCGCCAGCATTCCTAACCCTGGACAGGGTGGGGAGACCCAGTACTTC. The full variable domain, its missing parts supplied by reference TRBV5-1 and TRBJ2-5, is KAGVTQTPRYLIKTRGQQVTLSCSPISGHRSVSWYQQTPGQGLQFLFEYFSETQRNKGNFPGRFSGRQFSNSRSEMNVSTLELGDSALYLCASIPNPGQGGETQYFGPGTRLLVL.

This clonotype was counted ten times or more. The V call is TRBV6-4, the J call TRBJ2-1, with TRBD2 matching over 12 bases. Germline CDR1 MRHNA, CDR2 SNTAGT. V was clipped by 2 bases and J by 7 bases; unmatched bases: 6. This CDR3 contains 16 residues. The CDR3 loop is CASSDRWTSGDNEQFF. The CDR3 DNA sequence: TGTGCCAGCAGTGACCGCTGGACTAGCGGGGATAATGAGCAGTTCTTC.

This clonotype was observed many times. The genes are TRBV7-8 and TRBJ2-4; 8 bases align to TRBD2. The V gene end was trimmed by 1 base and the J gene end by 10 bases; junction bases not matched to a gene: 3. This CDR3 has 13 residues. In germline, CDR1 is SGHVS, CDR2 FQNEAQ. CDR3 sequence (DNA): TGTGCCAGCAGCTTAGGGGTAGCGGGAATTCAGTACTTC. This gives the protein CASSLGVAGIQYF. The full variable domain, rest sourced from reference TRBV7-8 and TRBJ2-4, is GAGVSQSPRYKVAKRGQDVALRCDPISGHVSLFWYQQALGQGPEFLTYFQNEAQLDKSGLPSDRFFAERPEGSVSTLKIQRTQQEDSAVYLCASSLGVAGIQYFGAGTRLSVL.

This clonotype was seen ten or more times. This chain uses TRBV6-5 with TRBJ2-1; 7 bases align to TRBD1. V was clipped by 6 bases and J by 10 bases; unmatched bases: 3. The CDR3 is 11 amino acids. Germline V lookup: CDR1 MNHEY, CDR2 SVGAGI. As DNA, the CDR3 is TGTGCCAGCAGATGGGACAGCGAGCAGTTCTTC. This gives the protein CASRWDSEQFF.